The next 23 T cell receptor beta chains were all read from a single sample in a study of spatial heterogeneity in lung cancer. TCRdb reanalysed the 5' RACE reads using MiXCR and keeps one entry per CDR3 protein. The table shows some 11,000 distinct CDR3 sequences, with 6.2% occurring only once. This sample's time point: sample taken at primary tumor resection. Unsorted whole RNA from tumor, nontumor lung or frozen PBMC underwent sequencing. Here the sequenced sample was normal lung tissue next to the tumor, taken at surgery. The source is a male donor with early-stage non-small cell lung cancer.

There are many counts of this clonotype. This beta chain appears as a stray read in a library generated for alpha chains; its size is not informative. This chain links TRBV4-2 with TRBJ2-7; D gene uncertain. The CDR3 sequence is 12 residues long. The germline V and J ends were trimmed by 3 bases and 7 bases, with 10 bases remaining between them. Per the germline V gene, CDR1 is LGHNA and CDR2 is YNFKEQ. This CDR3 reads CASSHQTGEQYF. The CDR3 coding sequence is TGTGCCAGCAGCCATCAAACGGGTGAGCAGTACTTC.

By its share, this clonotype is medium-sized. This beta chain turned up in a library designed for alpha chains; as an off-target read, its abundance says little. This rearrangement joins TRBV5-5 to TRBJ1-3; possible D gene TRBD1, 5 bases. CDR3 length: 15 amino acids. Germline CDR1 SGHKS, CDR2 YYEKEE (reference sequence). Trimming left V 3 bases short and J 3 bases short, with 13 bases between. The CDR3 here is CASSWSGTVGNTIYF. CDR3 sequence (DNA): TGTGCCAGCAGCTGGTCCGGGACTGTTGGAAACACCATATATTTT. The entire variable domain, with the rest obtained from reference TRBV5-5 and TRBJ1-3, is as follows: DAGVTQSPTHLIKTRGQQVTLRCSPISGHKSVSWYQQVLGQGPQFIFQYYEKEERGRGNFPDRFSARQFPNYSSELNVNALLLGDSALYLCASSWSGTVGNTIYFGEGSWLTVV.

Of note for this clonotype: This beta chain is an off-target read within a library intended for alpha chains, so its frequency means little. The rearrangement joins TRBV7-7 to TRBJ1-4; 8 bases fit TRBD1. Trimming cost V 5 bases and J 7 bases; bases outside gene matches: 18. The CDR3 runs to 18 residues. The germline V gene has CDR1 SSHAT and CDR2 FNYEAQ (reference sequence). The CDR3 loop is CASSPGPQGAGPGEKLFF. The DNA of the CDR3 is TGTGCCAGCAGCCCCGGTCCGCAGGGGGCCGGACCGGGTGAAAAACTGTTTTTT.

This clonotype is labeled medium-sized. Since it is a stray read in a library aimed at alpha chains, this beta chain has a size that is not meaningful. The chain links TRBV7-9 to TRBJ2-1; D unresolved. Trimming stripped 1 base from V and 4 bases from J, with 8 bases between. CDR3 length equals 14 residues. The V gene's germline CDR1 is SEHNR and CDR2 FQNEAQ (reference sequence). CDR3 residues: CASSLGLGYNEQFF. In nucleotides, the CDR3 is TGTGCCAGCAGCTTAGGTTTAGGGTACAATGAGCAGTTCTTC.

There are many counts of this clonotype. This beta chain is off target for a library built for alpha chains, so its abundance means little. The chain carries TRBV12-3 or TRBV12-4 and TRBJ2-3, with 10 bases identical to TRBD1. V shed 5 bases and J 6 bases; nucleotides not matched to a gene: 2. The CDR3 sequence is 13 residues long. CDR3 loop: CASSPDRGDTQYF. CDR3 sequence (DNA): TGTGCCAGCAGTCCGGACAGGGGGGATACGCAGTATTTT.

To note about this clonotype: A library prepared for alpha chains yielded this beta chain as an off-target read; its size is of little meaning. This CDR3 is CSANLPSGGGEQYF. CDR3 bases: TGCAGTGCTAACTTACCTAGCGGGGGAGGCGAGCAGTACTTC. V gene TRBV20-1 combines with J gene TRBJ2-7, with 10 bases matching TRBD2. CDR1 is DFQATT, CDR2 SNEGSKA, per germline (reference sequence). V was pared by 4 bases and J by 6 bases, with 9 bases of the junction left unmatched. The CDR3 is 14 residues long.

This clonotype has a count of ten or more. A library prepared for alpha chains yielded this beta chain as an off-target read; its size is of little meaning. The rearrangement uses TRBV5-4 and TRBJ2-5; 9 nucleotides match TRBD1. The CDR3 covers 14 residues. With V trimmed by 4 bases and J by 3 bases, 4 bases remained unmatched. From germline, CDR1 is SGHNT and CDR2 YYREEE (reference sequence). The CDR3 nucleotides are TGTGCCAGCAGCCTCAGACAGGGGGAAGAGACCCAGTACTTC. The encoded protein is CASSLRQGEETQYF.

In the case of this clonotype: Since the library was made to target alpha chains, this beta chain is a stray read and its abundance is not meaningful. The chain combines TRBV19 with TRBJ2-1, with 10 nucleotides matching TRBD2. This CDR3 contains 15 residues. Germline V gives CDR1 LNHDA, CDR2 SQIVND (reference sequence). V dropped 7 bases and J dropped 6; count of bases not matched to a gene: 9. This CDR3 is CASNQAGLATNEQFF. Written as DNA, the CDR3 is TGTGCCAGTAACCAAGCGGGACTAGCGACCAATGAGCAGTTCTTC.

This clonotype has a count of ten or more. For a library built for alpha chains, this beta chain is a stray read; little rests on its size. The CDR3 is CASSSPSGFYSNQPQHF. The CDR3 DNA follows: TGTGCCAGCAGCTCCCCCTCAGGTTTCTATAGCAATCAGCCCCAGCATTTT. The chain joins TRBV7-2 to TRBJ1-5; unclear D gene. CDR1 is SGHTA, CDR2 FQGNSA, per germline. V shed 4 bases and J shed 0 bases, with 16 bases lying between them. This CDR3 contains 17 residues.

With regard to this clonotype: A library prepared for alpha chains yielded this beta chain as an off-target read; its size is of little meaning. CDR3 in amino acids: CSARDSRGGDEQFF. CDR3 in DNA: TGCAGTGCTAGAGATTCCAGGGGCGGGGACGAGCAGTTCTTC. The chain joins TRBV20-1 to TRBJ2-1, with D possibly called TRBD1 or TRBD2 (6 bases each). V lost 0 bases to trimming and J lost 10 bases, with 16 bases between them. The CDR3 loop spans 14 amino acids. CDR1 and CDR2 from the germline V gene are DFQATT and SNEGSKA (reference sequence).

Many counts were recorded for this clonotype. This beta chain came through as a stray read in a library set up for alpha chains, and its size says little. The chain is built from TRBV20-1 and TRBJ1-2; possibly TRBD1 for D (5 bases). Between the trimmed V and J ends, which lost 3 bases and 3 bases, there was a span of 14 bases. The CDR3 sequence is 14 residues long. CDR1 and CDR2 from the germline V gene are DFQATT and SNEGSKA (reference sequence). The CDR3 DNA follows: TGCAGTGCTAGTCCCACAGGAACCTACTATGGCTACACCTTC. Its protein product is CSASPTGTYYGYTF.

This clonotype was counted ten times or more. This beta chain was picked up by a library intended for alpha chains and is off target, so its count carries little meaning. V is TRBV12-3 or TRBV12-4 and J is TRBJ2-3; D tentatively fits TRBD1 or TRBD2 (5 bases each). The CDR3 extends over 15 amino acids. V gave up 6 bases and J gave up 3 bases, with 16 bases separating them. In DNA, the CDR3 is TGTGCCAGCAGCCACCGAGATGAGGGGACAGATACGCAGTATTTT. This sequence encodes CASSHRDEGTDTQYF.

This clonotype has just a few counts. This beta chain came through as a stray read in a library set up for alpha chains, and its size says little. The genes are TRBV7-2 and TRBJ2-1; no clear D gene. V was trimmed by 7 bases and J by 3 bases, leaving 16 bases between them. The CDR3 totals 15 residues. Germline CDR1 SGHTA, CDR2 FQGNSA. In DNA, the CDR3 is TGTGCCAGCACCAGAGCCACCGCCAACTACAATGAGCAGTTCTTC. Translation: CASTRATANYNEQFF.

On this clonotype: This beta chain is a stray sequence in a library constructed for alpha chains; its clone size is not meaningful. The rearrangement links TRBV7-9 to TRBJ2-3; 12 bases map to TRBD1. This CDR3 has 16 amino acids. The V and J ends lost 2 bases and 6 bases, in that order; junction bases with no gene match: 6. Germline-derived CDR1 and CDR2 are SEHNR and FQNEAQ (reference sequence). CDR3 amino acids: CASSLLGQGAWDTQYF. In DNA form, the CDR3 reads TGTGCCAGCAGCTTACTGGGACAGGGGGCATGGGATACGCAGTATTTT.

This clonotype has at least ten counts. Within a library made for alpha chains, this beta chain is off target, and its count is uninformative. V gene TRBV7-8 combines with J gene TRBJ2-3; D is unresolved. Trimming took 1 base from V and 2 from J, leaving 10 bases between them. The CDR3 has 15 residues. Germline V lookup: CDR1 SGHVS, CDR2 FQNEAQ. The CDR3, as DNA: TGTGCCAGCAGCTTAGTATTTTGGGACACAGATACGCAGTATTTT. It is translated as CASSLVFWDTDTQYF.

This clonotype was detected ten times or more. For a library built for alpha chains, this beta chain is a stray read; little rests on its size. This chain connects TRBV2 to TRBJ1-5; D unclear. Germline V gives CDR1 SNHLY, CDR2 FYNNEI. This CDR3 is 13 amino acids long. V was clipped by 6 bases and J by 6 bases, with 12 bases between them. CDR3 nucleotides: TGTGCCAGCAGGATCGGGCCGAGTCAGCCCCAGCATTTT. The encoded protein is CASRIGPSQPQHF.

This clonotype was found many times. The library was designed around alpha chains, so this beta chain is a stray read whose abundance carries little weight. This chain connects TRBV6-6 to TRBJ1-2, with D maybe TRBD1 (5 bases). CDR3 size: 15 residues. In germline, CDR1 is MNHNY, CDR2 SVGAGI (reference sequence). The V end lost 0 bases, the J end lost 3 bases, and 11 bases lay between the germline ends. The CDR3 DNA reads TGTGCCAGCAGTTACTCGAAACAGGCGCACTATGGCTACACCTTC. It encodes CASSYSKQAHYGYTF.

This clonotype was seen at least ten times. A library prepared for alpha chains yielded this beta chain as an off-target read; its size is of little meaning. This chain links TRBV7-2 with TRBJ1-1; TRBD1 aligns across 9 bases. The V and J ends lost 5 bases and 5 bases, in that order; junction bases with no gene match: 6. The CDR3 consists of 14 residues. Germline CDR1 is SGHTA and CDR2 is FQGNSA. CDR3 in DNA: TGTGCCAGCAGCCAAGTGACAGGGGGAACTGAAGCTTTCTTT. Its translation: CASSQVTGGTEAFF.

This clonotype has at least ten counts. This beta chain is a stray sequence in a library constructed for alpha chains; its clone size is not meaningful. The chain uses TRBV7-9 and TRBJ2-2; TRBD2 agrees at 7 bases. Per germline, CDR1 SEHNR and CDR2 FQNEAQ (reference sequence). The CDR3 consists of 13 residues. The junction had 3 bases not matched to a gene; V was cut back by 7 bases and J by 4 bases. CDR3 loop: CASKRDLTGELFF. DNA of the CDR3: TGTGCCAGCAAGCGGGACCTCACCGGGGAGCTGTTTTTT.

This clonotype was counted many times. This beta chain appears as a stray read in a library generated for alpha chains; its size is not informative. The V and J genes are TRBV7-9 and TRBJ2-5; D might be TRBD1 or TRBD2, each matching 5 bases. Germline V CDR1 and CDR2: SEHNR, FQNEAQ (reference sequence). This CDR3 has 16 residues. Trimming removed 3 bases at V and 1 base at J, with 15 bases between. Written as DNA, the CDR3 is TGTGCCAGCAGCTTTGCACCCCGGGACCTCCAAGAGACCCAGTACTTC. Translation: CASSFAPRDLQETQYF. The variable domain in full, with the rest retrieved from reference TRBV7-9 and TRBJ2-5, is DTGVSQNPRHKITKRGQNVTFRCDPISEHNRLYWYRQTLGQGPEFLTYFQNEAQLEKSRLLSDRFSAERPKGSFSTLEIQRTEQGDSAMYLCASSFAPRDLQETQYFGPGTRLLVL.

The table lists this clonotype with many counts. The library was designed around alpha chains, so this beta chain is a stray read whose abundance carries little weight. The chain recombines TRBV12-3 or TRBV12-4 with TRBJ2-2; TRBD1 matches at 9 bases. The CDR3 totals 16 residues. V was pared by 5 bases and J by 3 bases, with 7 bases of the junction left unmatched. CDR3 protein: CASSPTWTGDTGELFF. The CDR3 DNA reads TGTGCCAGCAGTCCCACATGGACAGGGGACACCGGGGAGCTGTTTTTT.

This clonotype was counted only a few times. Found in a library prepared for alpha chains, this beta chain is an off-target read, and its abundance has little meaning. J is TRBJ2-4 and V is TRBV28, with TRBD1 identical over 7 bases. Germline V CDR1 and CDR2: MDHEN, SYDVKM. The CDR3 spans 13 residues. V was clipped by 5 bases and J by 7 bases; unmatched bases: 5. The chain's CDR3 is CASSNNRGNIQYF. In DNA, the CDR3 is TGTGCCAGCAGTAACAACAGGGGCAACATTCAGTACTTC.

Concerning this clonotype: Little can be read into the size of this beta chain, an off-target read in a library designed for alpha chains. V and J are TRBV24-1 and TRBJ2-1; D is undetermined. V was pared by 4 bases and J by 7 bases, with 19 bases between. The germline V gene encodes CDR1 KGHDR and CDR2 SFDVKD. This CDR3 spans 16 amino acids. CDR3 coding DNA: TGTGCCACCAGTGACCCTACACCCGGAGCCGGAAATGAGCAGTTCTTC. Residues: CATSDPTPGAGNEQFF.